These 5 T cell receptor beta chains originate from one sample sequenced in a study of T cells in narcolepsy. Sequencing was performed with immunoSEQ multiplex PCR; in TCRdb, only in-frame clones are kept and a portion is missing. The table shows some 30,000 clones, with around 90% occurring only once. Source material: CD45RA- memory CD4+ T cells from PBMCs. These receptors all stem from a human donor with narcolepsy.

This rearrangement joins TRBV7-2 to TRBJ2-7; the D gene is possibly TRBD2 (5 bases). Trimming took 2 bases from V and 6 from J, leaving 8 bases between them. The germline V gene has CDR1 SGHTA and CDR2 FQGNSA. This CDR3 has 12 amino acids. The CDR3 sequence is CASSLFTSEQYF. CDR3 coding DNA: TGTGCCAGCAGCTTATTTACTAGCGAGCAGTACTTC.

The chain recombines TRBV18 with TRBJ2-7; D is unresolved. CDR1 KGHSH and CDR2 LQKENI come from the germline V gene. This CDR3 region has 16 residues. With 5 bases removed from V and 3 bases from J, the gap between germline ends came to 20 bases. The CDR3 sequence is CASSSTTGRASYEQYF. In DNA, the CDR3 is TGTGCCAGCTCATCGACCACGGGTCGGGCAAGCTACGAGCAGTACTTC.

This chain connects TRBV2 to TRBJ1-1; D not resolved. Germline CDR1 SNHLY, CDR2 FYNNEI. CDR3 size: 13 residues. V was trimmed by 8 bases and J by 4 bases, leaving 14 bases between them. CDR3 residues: CASSATDGTEAFF. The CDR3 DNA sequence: TGTGCCAGCTCAGCGACGGACGGCACTGAAGCTTTCTTT.

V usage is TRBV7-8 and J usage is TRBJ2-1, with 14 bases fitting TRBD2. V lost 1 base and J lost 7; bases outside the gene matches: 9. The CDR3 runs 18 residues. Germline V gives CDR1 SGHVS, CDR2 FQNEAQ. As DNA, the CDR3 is TGTGCCAGCAGCTTAGTCCACGTGGGGACTAGCGGGAGTAATGAGCAGTTCTTC. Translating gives CASSLVHVGTSGSNEQFF.

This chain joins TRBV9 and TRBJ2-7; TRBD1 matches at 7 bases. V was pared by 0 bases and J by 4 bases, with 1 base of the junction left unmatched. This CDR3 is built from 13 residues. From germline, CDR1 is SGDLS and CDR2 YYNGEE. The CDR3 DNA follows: TGTGCCAGCAGCGTAGAACAGGGGTACGAGCAGTACTTC. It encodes CASSVEQGYEQYF.